This TCR beta chain was obtained from a study of blood T cell repertoires in COVID-19. On the study more broadly: The United States, Italy and Spain were the sources of the acute and convalescent COVID-19 samples. PBMCs, B-cell-depleted T cells, or T cells provided the cDNA or gDNA that made up the material.

The CDR3 totals 15 residues. In germline, CDR1 is SNHLY, CDR2 FYNNEI. Losses at the gene ends were 2 bases for V and 10 bases for J; bases not matched to a gene: 6. In the authors' methods: It was from reference gene primer amplification that nucleated cell counts were estimated. Using immunoSEQ multiplex PCR, the repertoire was profiled, and TCRdb retains in-frame clones only, with some absent. Clone size and the V and J calls come from that table; the DNA yielded D and trimming. The repertoire holds around 40,000 clones, about 83% seen once, with roughly 4.2% in the top ten. In Seattle, patients joined the study during active infection and were tracked longitudinally.

The chain couples TRBV2 to TRBJ2-1; TRBD2 aligns across 12 bases. The sample consisted of peripheral blood. This TCR came from a man aged 40-55 years with COVID-19, enrolled during active disease. Here the CDR3 reads CASSELFLAGGEQFF. The CDR3 nucleotides read TGTGCCAGCAGTGAATTGTTTCTAGCGGGAGGGGAGCAGTTCTTC.